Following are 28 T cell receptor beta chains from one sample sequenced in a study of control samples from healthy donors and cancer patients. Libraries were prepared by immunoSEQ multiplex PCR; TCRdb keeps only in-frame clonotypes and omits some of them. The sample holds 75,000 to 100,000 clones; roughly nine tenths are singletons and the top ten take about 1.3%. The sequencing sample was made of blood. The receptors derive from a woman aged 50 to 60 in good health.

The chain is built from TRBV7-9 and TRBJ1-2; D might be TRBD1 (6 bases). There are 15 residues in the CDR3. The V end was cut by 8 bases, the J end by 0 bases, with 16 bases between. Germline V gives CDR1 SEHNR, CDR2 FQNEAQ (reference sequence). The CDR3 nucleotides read TGTGCCAGCGAACCCCTGACAGGACCTAACTATGGCTACACCTTC. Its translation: CASEPLTGPNYGYTF.

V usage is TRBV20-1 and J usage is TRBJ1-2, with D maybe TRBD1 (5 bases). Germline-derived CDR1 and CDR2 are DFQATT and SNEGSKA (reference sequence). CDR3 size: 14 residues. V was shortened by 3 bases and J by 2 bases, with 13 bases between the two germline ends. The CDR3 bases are TGCAGTGCTAGTGGGGGGAAGGTCAACTATGGCTACACCTTC. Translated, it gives CSASGGKVNYGYTF.

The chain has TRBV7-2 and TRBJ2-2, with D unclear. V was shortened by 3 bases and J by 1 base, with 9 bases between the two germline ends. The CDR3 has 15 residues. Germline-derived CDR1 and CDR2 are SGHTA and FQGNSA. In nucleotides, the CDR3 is TGTGCCAGCAGCTTTTTTATAGGGAACACCGGGGAGCTGTTTTTT. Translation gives CASSFFIGNTGELFF.

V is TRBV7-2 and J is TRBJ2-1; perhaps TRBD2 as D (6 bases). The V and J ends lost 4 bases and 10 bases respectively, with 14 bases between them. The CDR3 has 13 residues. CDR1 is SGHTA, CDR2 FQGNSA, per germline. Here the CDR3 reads CASSYSRDSEQFF. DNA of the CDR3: TGTGCCAGCAGCTACTCGCGGGACTCCGAGCAGTTCTTC.

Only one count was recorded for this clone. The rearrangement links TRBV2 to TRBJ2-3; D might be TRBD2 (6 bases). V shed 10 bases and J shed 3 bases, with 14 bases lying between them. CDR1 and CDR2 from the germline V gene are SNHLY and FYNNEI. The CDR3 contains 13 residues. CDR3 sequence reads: CATGLYGTDTQYF. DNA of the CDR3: TGTGCCACGGGACTCTACGGGACAGATACGCAGTATTTT.

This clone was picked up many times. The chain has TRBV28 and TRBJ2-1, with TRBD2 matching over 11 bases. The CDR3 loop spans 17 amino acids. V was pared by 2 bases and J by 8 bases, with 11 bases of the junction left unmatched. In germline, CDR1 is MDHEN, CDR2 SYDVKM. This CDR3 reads CASSLGVTSGGFDEQFF. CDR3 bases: TGTGCCAGCAGTTTAGGGGTCACTAGCGGGGGTTTCGATGAGCAGTTCTTC. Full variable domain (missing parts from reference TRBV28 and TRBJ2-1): DVKVTQSSRYLVKRTGEKVFLECVQDMDHENMFWYRQDPGLGLRLIYFSYDVKMKEKGDIPEGYSVSREKKERFSLILESASTNQTSMYLCASSLGVTSGGFDEQFFGPGTRLTVL.

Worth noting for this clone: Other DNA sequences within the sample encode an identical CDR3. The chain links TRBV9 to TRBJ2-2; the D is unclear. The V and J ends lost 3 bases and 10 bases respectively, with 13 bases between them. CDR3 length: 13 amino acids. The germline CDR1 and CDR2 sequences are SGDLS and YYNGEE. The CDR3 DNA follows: TGTGCCAGCAGCGCCGCGACGACTTCGGAGCTGTTTTTT. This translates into CASSAATTSELFF.

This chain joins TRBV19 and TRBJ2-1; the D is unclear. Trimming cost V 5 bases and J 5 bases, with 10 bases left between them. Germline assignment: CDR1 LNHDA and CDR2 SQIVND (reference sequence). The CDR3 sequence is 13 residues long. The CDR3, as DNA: TGTGCCAGTAGTGTGACGGGCCACAATGAGCAGTTCTTC. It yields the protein CASSVTGHNEQFF.

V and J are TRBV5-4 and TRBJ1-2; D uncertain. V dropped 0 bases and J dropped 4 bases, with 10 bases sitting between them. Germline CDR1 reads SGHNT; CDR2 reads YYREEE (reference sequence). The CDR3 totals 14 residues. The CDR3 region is CASSLESGSYGYTF. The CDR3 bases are TGTGCCAGCAGCTTGGAGTCAGGTTCCTATGGCTACACCTTC.

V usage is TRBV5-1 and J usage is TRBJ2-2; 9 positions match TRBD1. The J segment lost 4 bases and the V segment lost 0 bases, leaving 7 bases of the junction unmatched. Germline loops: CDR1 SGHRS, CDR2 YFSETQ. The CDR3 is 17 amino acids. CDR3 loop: CASSLDRGRPGTGELFF. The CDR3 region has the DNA TGCGCCAGCAGCTTGGACAGGGGGCGCCCCGGCACCGGGGAGCTGTTTTTT.

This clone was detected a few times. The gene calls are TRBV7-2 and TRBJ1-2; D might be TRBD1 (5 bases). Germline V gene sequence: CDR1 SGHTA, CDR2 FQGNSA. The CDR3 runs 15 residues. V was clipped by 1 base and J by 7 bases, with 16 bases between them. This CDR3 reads CASSLGLLGGGGYTF. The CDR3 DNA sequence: TGTGCCAGCAGCTTAGGGTTGTTGGGGGGAGGTGGCTACACCTTC.

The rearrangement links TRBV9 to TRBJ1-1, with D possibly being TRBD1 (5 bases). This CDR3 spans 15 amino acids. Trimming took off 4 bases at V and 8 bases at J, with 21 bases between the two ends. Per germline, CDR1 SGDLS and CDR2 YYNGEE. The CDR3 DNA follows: TGTGCCAGCAGCCCCCGGGACCTCCCAAGGGTGGAAGCTTTCTTT. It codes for CASSPRDLPRVEAFF.

CDR3 residues: CASSQEKRGGYTF. The CDR3 DNA sequence: TGTGCCAGCAGCCAAGAAAAAAGGGGCGGCTACACCTTC. The V gene is TRBV3-1 (or the pseudogene TRBV3-2), the J gene TRBJ1-2, with a weak D call TRBD1 (5 bases). CDR1 is LGHDT and CDR2 is YNNKEL in the germline V gene (reference sequence). This CDR3 is 13 amino acids long. V was shortened by 0 bases and J by 8 bases, with 10 bases between the two germline ends.

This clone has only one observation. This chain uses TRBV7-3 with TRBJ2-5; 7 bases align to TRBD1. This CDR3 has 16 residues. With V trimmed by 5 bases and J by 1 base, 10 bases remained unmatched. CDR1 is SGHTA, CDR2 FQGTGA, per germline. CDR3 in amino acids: CASSPQTGPSQETQYF. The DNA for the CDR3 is TGTGCCAGCAGCCCCCAGACAGGGCCGTCCCAAGAGACCCAGTACTTC.

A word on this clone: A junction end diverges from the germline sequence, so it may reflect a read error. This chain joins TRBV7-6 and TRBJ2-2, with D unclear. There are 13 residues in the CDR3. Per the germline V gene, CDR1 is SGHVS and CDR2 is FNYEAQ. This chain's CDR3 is CASSFSPHGELFF. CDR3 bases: TGTGCTAGCAGCTTTTCCCCGCACGGGGAGCTGTTTTTT.

The CDR3 protein is CASSTPGVTGELFF. In nucleotides, the CDR3 is TGTGCCAGTAGTACCCCAGGGGTCACCGGGGAGCTGTTTTTT. V gene TRBV19 combines with J gene TRBJ2-2; possibly TRBD1 for D (6 bases). Trimming pared 4 bases from V and 4 bases from J, leaving 10 bases between. The CDR3 length is 14 residues. The germline V gene encodes CDR1 LNHDA and CDR2 SQIVND (reference sequence).

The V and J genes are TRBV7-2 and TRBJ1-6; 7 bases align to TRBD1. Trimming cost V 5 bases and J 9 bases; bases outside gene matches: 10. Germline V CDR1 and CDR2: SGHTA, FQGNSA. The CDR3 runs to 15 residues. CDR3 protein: CASSQGGQGGSPLHF. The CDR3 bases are TGTGCCAGCAGCCAGGGGGGCCAGGGCGGTTCACCCCTCCACTTT.

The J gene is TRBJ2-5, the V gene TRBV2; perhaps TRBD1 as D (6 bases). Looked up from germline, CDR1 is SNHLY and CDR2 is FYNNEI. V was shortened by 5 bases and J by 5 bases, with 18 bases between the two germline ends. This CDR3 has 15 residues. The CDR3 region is CASSKVGQFGETQYF. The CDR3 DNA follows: TGTGCCAGCAGTAAGGTCGGACAGTTCGGGGAGACCCAGTACTTC.

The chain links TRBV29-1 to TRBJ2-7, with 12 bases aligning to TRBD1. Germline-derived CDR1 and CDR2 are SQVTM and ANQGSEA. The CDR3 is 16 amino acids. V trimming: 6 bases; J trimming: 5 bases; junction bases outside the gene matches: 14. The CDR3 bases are TGCAGCGTCCTTCCGGGACAGGGGGCGGAGGGAGACGAGCAGTACTTC. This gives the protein CSVLPGQGAEGDEQYF.

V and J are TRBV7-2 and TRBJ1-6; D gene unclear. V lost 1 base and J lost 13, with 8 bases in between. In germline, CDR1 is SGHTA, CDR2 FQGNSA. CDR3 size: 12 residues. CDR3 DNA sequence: TGTGCCAGCAGCTTAGGGTCTACGCCCCTCCACTTT. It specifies CASSLGSTPLHF.

CDR3 bases: TGTGCCAGCAGCGTAGACGCGGGGAGGCATGGCTACACCTTC. Amino acid sequence: CASSVDAGRHGYTF. V is TRBV9 and J is TRBJ1-2; D unclear. This CDR3 is built from 14 residues. V lost 0 bases, J lost 6 bases, and 12 bases lay in between. Germline V gene sequence: CDR1 SGDLS, CDR2 YYNGEE. The full variable domain, with the rest looked up from reference TRBV9 and TRBJ1-2, is DSGVTQTPKHLITATGQRVTLRCSPRSGDLSVYWYQQSLDQGLQFLIQYYNGEERAKGNILERFSAQQFPDLHSELNLSSLELGDSALYFCASSVDAGRHGYTFGSGTRLTVV.

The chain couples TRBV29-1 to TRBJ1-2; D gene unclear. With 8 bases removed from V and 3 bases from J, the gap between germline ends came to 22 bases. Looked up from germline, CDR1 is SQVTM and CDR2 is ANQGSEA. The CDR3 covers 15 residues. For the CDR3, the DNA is TGCAGCTCTAAGCGGTCAGGAGACCCTTACTATGGCTACACCTTC. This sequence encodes CSSKRSGDPYYGYTF.

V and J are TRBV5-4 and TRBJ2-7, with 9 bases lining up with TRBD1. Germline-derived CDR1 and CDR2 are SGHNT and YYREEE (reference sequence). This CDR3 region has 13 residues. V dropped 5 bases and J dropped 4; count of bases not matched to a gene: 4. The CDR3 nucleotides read TGTGCCAGCAGTTATGGACAGGGGTACGAGCAGTACTTC. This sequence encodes CASSYGQGYEQYF.

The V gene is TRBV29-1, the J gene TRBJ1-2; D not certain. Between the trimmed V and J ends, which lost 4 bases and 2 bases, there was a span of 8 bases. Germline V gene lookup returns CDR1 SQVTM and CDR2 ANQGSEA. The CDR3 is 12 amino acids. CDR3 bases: TGCAGCGTTGTAGGATTAAACTATGGCTACACCTTC. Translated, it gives CSVVGLNYGYTF.

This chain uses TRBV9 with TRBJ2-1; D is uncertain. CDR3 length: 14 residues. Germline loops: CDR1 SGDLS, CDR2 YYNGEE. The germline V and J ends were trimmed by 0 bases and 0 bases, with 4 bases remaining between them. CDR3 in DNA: TGTGCCAGCAGCGTAGACCGCTCCTACAATGAGCAGTTCTTC. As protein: CASSVDRSYNEQFF.

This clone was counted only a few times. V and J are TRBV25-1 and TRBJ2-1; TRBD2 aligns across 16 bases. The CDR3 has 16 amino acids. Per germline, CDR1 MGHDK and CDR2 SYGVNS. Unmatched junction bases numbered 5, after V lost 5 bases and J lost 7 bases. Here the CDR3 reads CASSIPGLAGGNEQFF. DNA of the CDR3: TGTGCCAGCAGTATACCGGGACTAGCGGGGGGGAATGAGCAGTTCTTC.

CDR3 in amino acids: CASSKRRGGESNTGELFF. CDR3 DNA sequence: TGTGCCAGTAGTAAACGGAGAGGGGGCGAATCGAACACCGGGGAGCTGTTTTTT. The rearrangement joins TRBV19 to TRBJ2-2; TRBD1 matches at 7 bases. The trim removed 4 bases at V and 0 bases at J, leaving 11 bases unmatched. This CDR3 contains 18 residues. Germline lookup yields CDR1 LNHDA and CDR2 SQIVND (reference sequence).

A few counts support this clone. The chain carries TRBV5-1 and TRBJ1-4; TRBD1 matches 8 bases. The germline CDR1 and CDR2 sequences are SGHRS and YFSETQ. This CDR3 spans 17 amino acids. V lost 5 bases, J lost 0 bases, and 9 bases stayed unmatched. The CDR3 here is CASSYETGDATNEKLFF. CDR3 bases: TGCGCCAGCAGTTACGAGACAGGGGATGCAACTAATGAAAAACTGTTTTTT.